The 14 T cell receptor beta chains presented below share a single source sample, sequenced in a study of T cells in women clearing cervical HPV infection. Assay used: immunoSEQ multiplex PCR; TCRdb lists only in-frame clones, some missing. The sample yields more than 25,000 clones, of which the top ten take up approximately 8.4%. Specimen: blood buffy coat. Receptor source: a woman between 18 and 69 years old with a cervical HPV16 infection that either progressed to CIN3+ or cleared (not recorded which).

As regards this clone: With the read ending 3 residues before the CDR3 end, the germline J gene is used to fill in that end. The chain couples TRBV19 to TRBJ2-2, with 11 bases identical to TRBD2. V trimming: 9 bases; J trimming: 0 bases; junction bases outside the gene matches: 3. CDR3 length: 15 amino acids. Germline V lookup: CDR1 LNHDA, CDR2 SQIVND (reference sequence). The CDR3 reads CASLGLAANTGELFF. The CDR3 DNA, read in part, is TGTGCCAGCCTGGGACTAGCGGCGAACACCGGGGAG.

A word on this clone: The read comes to an end 3 residues before the CDR3 does, leaving the germline J gene to fill in the end. This chain uses TRBV20-1 with TRBJ2-3; 7 bases align to TRBD1. The germline gives CDR1 DFQATT, CDR2 SNEGSKA (reference sequence). The CDR3 is 14 residues long. Here the CDR3 reads CSAPQGPERETQYF. The part of the CDR3 DNA that was read is TGCAGTGCACCACAGGGGCCTGAGCGCGAGACG.

In regard to this clone: From the germline J gene comes the end of the CDR3, since the read stops 3 residues before it. The gene calls are TRBV18 and TRBJ2-3; 7 nucleotides line up with TRBD1. CDR1 and CDR2 from the germline V gene are KGHSH and LQKENI. Trimming cost V 5 bases and J 6 bases; bases outside gene matches: 5. The CDR3 has 13 residues. The CDR3 is CASSEGQFDTQYF. The covered CDR3 bases are TGTGCCAGCTCAGAGGGACAGTTCGATACG.

Comment on this clone: The CDR3 end is not reached by the read, which stops 3 residues before it; the germline J gene fills it in. The genes are TRBV30 and TRBJ1-2; no reliable D call. The CDR3 consists of 11 residues. Germline V gives CDR1 GTSNPN, CDR2 SVGIG (reference sequence). The CDR3 protein is CAWSAAQGYTF. The DNA read from the CDR3 is TGTGCCTGGAGTGCCGCCCAGGGC.

Comments on this clone: The sequenced fragment ends 3 residues before the CDR3 boundary, so the rest is inferred from the germline J gene. V is TRBV11-1 and J is TRBJ2-2; D may be TRBD1 (5 bases). CDR1 and CDR2 (germline): SGHAT, FQDESV (reference sequence). V dropped 2 bases and J dropped 6 bases, with 13 bases sitting between them. This CDR3 is 15 amino acids long. Incomplete CDR3 DNA: TGTGCCAGCAGCTTACAGGGTTTTAAAGCCGGGGAG. This gives the protein CASSLQGFKAGE. The entire CDR3 is CASSLQGFKAGELFF.

CDR3 in amino acids: CAISESPSGTDTQYF. Incomplete CDR3 DNA: TGTGCCATCAGTGAGTCGCCTAGCGGCACAGATACG. The J gene is TRBJ2-3, the V gene TRBV10-3, with a possible D match to TRBD2 (6 bases). Read sequence stops 3 residues before the CDR3 end, and the germline J gene provides the missing end. The CDR3 contains 15 residues. V lost 0 bases, J lost 1 base, and 8 bases lay in between. Germline CDR1 reads ENHRY; CDR2 reads SYGVKD.

As for this clone: The observed sequence ends 3 residues before the CDR3 terminus, with the missing tail filled in from the germline J gene. The chain is built from TRBV20-1 and TRBJ2-3; a possible D gene is TRBD1 (6 bases). V was trimmed by 6 bases and J by 0 bases, leaving 13 bases between them. Germline V gives CDR1 DFQATT, CDR2 SNEGSKA (reference sequence). The CDR3 covers 14 residues. The sequenced CDR3 bases are TGCAGTGCGAAGGACAGCGAAAGCACAGATACG. This sequence encodes CSAKDSESTDT. The full-length CDR3 reads as CSAKDSESTDTQYF.

As to this clone: Coverage ceases 3 residues before the CDR3 finishes, and the germline J gene fills in the end. V and J are TRBV6-1 and TRBJ1-5; D unclear. Germline CDR1 MNHNS, CDR2 SASEGT. Trimming shortened V by 2 bases and J by 0 bases, and 2 bases separated the two germline ends. The CDR3 length is 13 residues. The chain's CDR3 is CASSEYSNQPQHF. The CDR3 bases that were read are TGTGCCAGCAGTGAATATAGCAATCAGCCC.

Of note for this clone: Coverage ceases 3 residues before the CDR3 finishes, and the germline J gene fills in the end. V usage is TRBV5-1 and J usage is TRBJ2-3; 8 bases match TRBD2. Trimming cost V 0 bases and J 2 bases; bases outside gene matches: 8. Germline CDR1 SGHRS, CDR2 YFSETQ. The CDR3 is 17 amino acids. Partial CDR3 DNA: TGCGCCAGCAGCTTGGAGGGTCGCGGGGGGCACACAGATACG. Translating gives CASSLEGRGGHTDT. The CDR3, in full, reads CASSLEGRGGHTDTQYF.

About this clone: The read finishes 3 residues shy of the CDR3 end, and the germline J gene is used to complete it. This chain uses TRBV20-1 with TRBJ2-3; 7 bases agree with TRBD1. The V gene's germline CDR1 is DFQATT and CDR2 SNEGSKA (reference sequence). The CDR3 contains 14 residues. V shed 3 bases, J shed 1 base, and the junction held 4 bases outside the gene matches. CDR3 DNA (partial): TGCAGTGCTAGCGGAACAGGGGGCACAGATACG. Its protein product is CSASGTGGTDT. The entire CDR3 is CSASGTGGTDTQYF.

On this clone: The read terminates 3 residues before the CDR3 end, so the remaining end is supplied by the germline J gene. This chain connects TRBV2 to TRBJ2-1; 9 bases are a match to TRBD1. This CDR3 is 15 amino acids long. Per the germline V gene, CDR1 is SNHLY and CDR2 is FYNNEI. V lost 6 bases and J lost 0; bases outside the gene matches: 3. The sequenced part of the CDR3 DNA is TGTGCCAGCAGCCGGGACAGGGACTCCTACAATGAG. This encodes CASSRDRDSYNE. The CDR3 as a whole reads CASSRDRDSYNEQFF.

On this clone itself: The CDR3 end lies 3 residues beyond the end of the read and is filled in from the germline J gene. The rearrangement joins TRBV7-8 to TRBJ2-5, with 8 bases matching TRBD1. This CDR3 region has 15 residues. J was trimmed by 3 bases and V by 3 bases; bases with no gene match: 6. The germline V gene has CDR1 SGHVS and CDR2 FQNEAQ. The CDR3 DNA, read in part, is TGTGCCAGCAGCTTGGACAGGGAGGAGGAAGAGACC. The encoded protein is CASSLDREEEET. The entire CDR3 sequence reads CASSLDREEEETQYF. Complete variable domain (other parts from reference TRBV7-8 and TRBJ2-5): GAGVSQSPRYKVAKRGQDVALRCDPISGHVSLFWYQQALGQGPEFLTYFQNEAQLDKSGLPSDRFFAERPEGSVSTLKIQRTQQEDSAVYLCASSLDREEEETQYFGPGTRLLVL.

About this clone: The CDR3 end is not reached by the read, which stops 3 residues before it; the germline J gene fills it in. V and J are TRBV4-2 and TRBJ2-1; 7 bases agree with TRBD1. The CDR3 sequence is 16 residues long. The V segment lost 2 bases and the J segment 1 base; nucleotides outside the gene matches: 5. CDR1 LGHNA and CDR2 YNFKEQ come from the germline V gene. The sequenced part of the CDR3 DNA is TGTGCCAGCAGCCAACCGACAGGGAGATCCTACAATGAG. Translated: CASSQPTGRSYNE. Given in full, the CDR3 is CASSQPTGRSYNEQFF.

Worth noting for this clone: From the germline J gene comes the end of the CDR3, since the read stops 3 residues before it. The chain is built from TRBV29-1 and TRBJ2-3; D remains unclear. The CDR3 extends over 13 amino acids. Germline-derived CDR1 and CDR2 are SQVTM and ANQGSEA. V lost 3 bases to trimming and J lost 1 base, with 8 bases between them. CDR3 DNA (partial): TGCAGCGTTGAGGTCAGCGGCACAGATACG. This codes for CSVEVSGTDT. In full, the CDR3 is CSVEVSGTDTQYF.